Presented here are 21 T cell receptor beta chains from one specimen sequenced in a study of blood T cell repertoires in COVID-19. The repertoire was sequenced with immunoSEQ multiplex PCR; TCRdb's copy has only in-frame clones and lacks some. In the table there are approximately 220,000 clones, 80% to 90% of which are singletons. Sequencing input: peripheral blood. Every receptor here comes from a woman aged 45-65 years with acute or convalescent COVID-19.

The V gene is TRBV6-5, the J gene TRBJ1-1; no clear D. CDR1 MNHEY and CDR2 SVGAGI come from the germline V gene. CDR3 size: 14 residues. Between the trimmed V and J ends, which lost 6 bases and 1 base, there was a span of 12 bases. This CDR3 reads CASRLAVANTEAFF. CDR3 nucleotide sequence: TGTGCCAGCAGACTAGCGGTGGCGAACACTGAAGCTTTCTTT.

V gene TRBV5-8 combines with J gene TRBJ2-1; 10 positions agree with TRBD2. The V segment lost 4 bases and the J segment 6 bases; nucleotides outside the gene matches: 4. The CDR3 length is 14 residues. Germline assignment: CDR1 SGHTS and CDR2 YDEGEE. CDR3 residues: CASSLGLAANEQFF. Written as DNA, the CDR3 is TGTGCCAGCAGCCTCGGACTAGCGGCCAATGAGCAGTTCTTC. Based on the CDR3 plus reference TRBV5-8 and TRBJ2-1, the full variable domain is EAGVTQSPTHLIKTRGQQATLRCSPISGHTSVYWYQQALGLGLQFLLWYDEGEERNRGNFPPRFSGRQFPNYSSELNVNALELEDSALYLCASSLGLAANEQFFGPGTRLTVL.

The V gene is TRBV25-1, the J gene TRBJ1-6; 7 bases fit TRBD1. CDR3 size: 16 residues. The trim removed 2 bases at V and 5 bases at J, leaving 6 bases unmatched. Germline-derived CDR1 and CDR2 are MGHDK and SYGVNS. The DNA for the CDR3 is TGTGCCAGCAGTGAAGGGAACAGGGGAAATAATTCACCCCTCCACTTT. Encoded protein: CASSEGNRGNNSPLHF.

The chain joins TRBV18 to TRBJ2-7; 9 nucleotides agree with TRBD1. The germline V gene encodes CDR1 KGHSH and CDR2 LQKENI. Trimming removed 2 bases from V and 1 base from J; junction bases left unmatched: 9. The CDR3 sequence is 17 residues long. The CDR3 loop reads CASSPTPGQGGSYEQYF. The CDR3, as DNA: TGTGCCAGCTCACCAACTCCGGGACAGGGTGGTTCCTACGAGCAGTACTTC.

This chain joins TRBV29-1 and TRBJ2-3; the match to TRBD1 covers 7 bases. CDR3 size: 12 residues. Trimming took 7 bases from V and 6 from J; bases not matched to a gene: 7. Germline CDR1 and CDR2: SQVTM and ANQGSEA. The CDR3 loop is CSAGQVYDTQYF. CDR3 coding DNA: TGCAGCGCCGGACAGGTATACGATACGCAGTATTTT.

This chain connects TRBV1 to TRBJ2-7; TRBD2 was called by the table and not checked on the DNA. TRBV1 is a documented pseudogene. The CDR3 extends over 17 amino acids. This chain's CDR3 is CTSSQDRGLPSHYEQYF. The CDR3 DNA sequence: TGCACCAGCAGCCAAGATAGGGGACTACCGAGCCACTACGAGCAGTACTTC.

The genes are TRBV7-3 and TRBJ2-2, with TRBD1 identical over 11 bases. CDR1 is SGHTA and CDR2 is FQGTGA in the germline V gene. There are 16 residues in the CDR3. The V and J ends lost 2 bases and 4 bases, in that order; junction bases with no gene match: 3. The DNA for the CDR3 is TGTGCCAGCAGCTTACTGGGACAGGGGGGCACCGGGGAGCTGTTTTTT. It encodes CASSLLGQGGTGELFF. The whole variable domain, remainder taken from reference TRBV7-3 and TRBJ2-2, is GAGVSQTPSNKVTEKGKYVELRCDPISGHTALYWYRQSLGQGPEFLIYFQGTGAADDSGLPNDRFFAVRPEGSVSTLKIQRTERGDSAVYLCASSLLGQGGTGELFFGEGSRLTVL.

The gene calls are TRBV7-9 and TRBJ2-1, with a possible D match to TRBD2 (6 bases). The germline V and J ends were trimmed by 2 bases and 5 bases, with 16 bases remaining between them. This CDR3 is built from 16 residues. Germline CDR1 reads SEHNR; CDR2 reads FQNEAQ (reference sequence). The CDR3 loop is CASSLRVLAANNEQFF. CDR3 coding DNA: TGTGCCAGCAGCTTAAGGGTCTTAGCGGCGAACAATGAGCAGTTCTTC.

This clone is a singleton in its sample. J is TRBJ1-5 and V is TRBV7-9; D is possibly TRBD1 (6 bases). This CDR3 comprises 13 residues. V lost 5 bases, J lost 5 bases, and 10 bases lay in between. CDR1 SEHNR and CDR2 FQNEAQ come from the germline V gene (reference sequence). The CDR3 sequence: CASSLGGDQPQHF. Written as DNA, the CDR3 is TGTGCCAGCAGCCTAGGGGGGGATCAGCCCCAGCATTTT. Full variable domain (missing parts from reference TRBV7-9 and TRBJ1-5): DTGVSQNPRHKITKRGQNVTFRCDPISEHNRLYWYRQTLGQGPEFLTYFQNEAQLEKSRLLSDRFSAERPKGSFSTLEIQRTEQGDSAMYLCASSLGGDQPQHFGDGTRLSIL.

Here the CDR3 reads CASSQAAGVDEQFF. CDR3 nucleotides: TGCGCCAGCAGCCAAGCCGCCGGGGTGGATGAGCAGTTCTTC. This chain connects TRBV4-3 to TRBJ2-1; possibly TRBD2 for D (5 bases). The CDR3 contains 14 residues. V was trimmed by 1 base and J by 8 bases, leaving 12 bases between them. Germline V gene sequence: CDR1 LGHNA, CDR2 YSLEER.

The chain couples TRBV18 to TRBJ1-2; possibly TRBD1 for D (5 bases). The CDR3 runs to 13 residues. Per germline, CDR1 KGHSH and CDR2 LQKENI. Trimming took 6 bases from V and 6 from J, leaving 14 bases between them. The CDR3 sequence is CASSPTELHGYTF. The CDR3 nucleotides are TGTGCCAGCTCTCCGACAGAGTTACATGGCTACACCTTC.

This clone occurred a few times. The V call is TRBV30, the J call TRBJ1-5; maybe TRBD1 (6 bases). Germline CDR1 reads GTSNPN; CDR2 reads SVGIG (reference sequence). This CDR3 has 17 residues. The germline V and J ends were trimmed by 2 bases and 6 bases, with 23 bases remaining between them. The CDR3 is CAWSKRGRGPAGQPQHF. In DNA form, the CDR3 reads TGTGCCTGGAGTAAAAGGGGCAGGGGACCCGCGGGTCAGCCCCAGCATTTT.

The chain carries TRBV18 and TRBJ1-2, with 7 bases identical to TRBD1. The CDR3 is 14 residues long. The germline V gene has CDR1 KGHSH and CDR2 LQKENI. With 3 bases clipped from V and 8 bases from J, the junction kept 9 bases outside the gene matches. CDR3 protein: CASSPLIGGEGYTF. The DNA for the CDR3 is TGTGCCAGCTCACCTCTAATAGGGGGCGAGGGCTACACCTTC.

This clone has only one observation. The chain joins TRBV10-3 to TRBJ1-6; 9 bases map to TRBD1. In germline, CDR1 is ENHRY, CDR2 SYGVKD. The V gene end was trimmed by 5 bases and the J gene end by 8 bases; junction bases not matched to a gene: 13. This CDR3 contains 17 residues. DNA for the CDR3: TGTGCCATCAGTTCCGTCCCGGGACAGGGTTTGGATTCACCCCTCCACTTT. It yields the protein CAISSVPGQGLDSPLHF.

Comment on this clone: A read error may account for a junction end that differs from germline. V is TRBV6-5 and J is TRBJ2-1; D ambiguous. The CDR3 loop spans 11 amino acids. CDR1 is MNHEY and CDR2 is SVGAGI in the germline V gene. The DNA of the CDR3 is TGTGCCAGCAGTAACTCACGGGAGCAGTTCTTC. It specifies CASSNSREQFF.

This chain joins TRBV28 and TRBJ1-1; possible D gene TRBD1, 5 bases. Trimming stripped 6 bases from V and 1 base from J, with 12 bases between. CDR1 is MDHEN, CDR2 SYDVKM, per germline. The CDR3 totals 14 residues. The CDR3 protein is CASSWGSSNTEAFF. The CDR3 coding sequence is TGTGCCAGCAGCTGGGGCAGTTCGAACACTGAAGCTTTCTTT.

This chain connects TRBV29-1 to TRBJ1-1; unclear D gene. The CDR3 is 11 residues long. Germline V gene sequence: CDR1 SQVTM, CDR2 ANQGSEA. Trimming shortened V by 8 bases and J by 8 bases, and 15 bases separated the two germline ends. This chain's CDR3 is CSSEGIGEAFF. The CDR3 nucleotides read TGCAGCTCCGAGGGAATCGGGGAAGCTTTCTTT.

J is TRBJ1-2 and V is TRBV29-1; the D is unclear. Trimming took off 4 bases at V and 5 bases at J, with 8 bases between the two ends. The CDR3 covers 11 residues. The germline V gene has CDR1 SQVTM and CDR2 ANQGSEA. CDR3 nucleotide sequence: TGCAGCGTTGGAGGAGGGTATGGCTACACCTTC. It yields the protein CSVGGGYGYTF.

This chain uses TRBV3-1 (or the pseudogene TRBV3-2) with TRBJ2-1, with 7 bases fitting TRBD2. CDR3 length: 14 residues. Germline-derived CDR1 and CDR2 are LGHDT and YNNKEL (reference sequence). V lost 7 bases and J lost 7; bases outside the gene matches: 10. The CDR3 DNA reads TGTGCCAGCAACTCGCGAGGGCGGGGGAATGAGCAGTTCTTC. Its protein product is CASNSRGRGNEQFF.

This sequence joins TRBV6-4 and TRBJ2-4, with D possibly TRBD1 on 7 matching bases. Trimming removed 0 bases at V and 6 bases at J, with 12 bases between. The CDR3 has 15 residues. In germline, CDR1 is MRHNA, CDR2 SNTAGT. CDR3 residues: CASSDSGTAGNIQYF. The CDR3 DNA is TGTGCCAGCAGTGACTCCGGGACAGCGGGAAACATTCAGTACTTC.

This CDR3 is CASSLRTGEGAQYF. In nucleotides, the CDR3 is TGTGCCAGCAGCCTCAGGACCGGTGAGGGGGCCCAGTACTTC. V and J are TRBV5-5 and TRBJ2-5; TRBD1 might be the D (6 bases). The CDR3 length is 14 residues. Trimming stripped 4 bases from V and 9 bases from J, with 19 bases between. Looked up from germline, CDR1 is SGHKS and CDR2 is YYEKEE (reference sequence).